A selection of T cell receptor beta chains follows, all from one sample in a study of blood T cell repertoires in COVID-19. Produced via immunoSEQ multiplex PCR; TCRdb's table is partial and in-frame only. The sample consists of nearly 70,000 clones, approximately 89% of them appearing once. Sequenced input: peripheral blood. Source of these receptors: a woman in her 70s with acute or convalescent COVID-19. CDR3s include the opening cysteine and the closing phenylalanine or tryptophan. Fields, in order: CDR3 DNA, CDR3 protein, V gene, clone size, J gene, D gene, CDR3 length. A D gene is named only where the DNA matches it firmly. Size tells how often a clone was seen (once, few, many) or the class of an expanded clone, and some rows leave it out.

DNA: TGTGCCAGTAGTACTGAGGGGGTCCTGACCCAGTACTTC; CDR3: CASSTEGVLTQYF; V: TRBV19; size: medium-sized; J: TRBJ2-5; D: .; length: 13
DNA: TGCGCCAGCAGCCAAGATTTGGGCCTCAATCAGCCCCAGCATTTT; CDR3: CASSQDLGLNQPQHF; V: TRBV4-3; size: .; J: TRBJ1-5; D: .; length: 15
DNA: TGTGCCAGCCGCCGGGTCAACTATGGCTACACCTTC; CDR3: CASRRVNYGYTF; V: TRBV28; size: once; J: TRBJ1-2; D: .; length: 12
DNA: TGTGCCAGCAGCGTAGGGACAGGGGGCGCGTATGGGACCGGGGAGCTGTTTTTT; CDR3: CASSVGTGGAYGTGELFF; V: TRBV9; size: .; J: TRBJ2-2; D: TRBD1; length: 18
DNA: TGTGCCAGCAGCCCAACAGGGGGCAAGGGAGATACGCAGTATTTT; CDR3: CASSPTGGKGDTQYF; V: TRBV3-1/TRBV3-2; size: .; J: TRBJ2-3; D: TRBD1; length: 15
DNA: TGCGCCAGCAGCTTGGTCCAGGGTGGTGAGCAGTTCTTC; CDR3: CASSLVQGGEQFF; V: TRBV5-1; size: .; J: TRBJ2-1; D: .; length: 13
DNA: TGTGCCACCAGTGATTTTATAGGGGGCTCATTAGAGACCCAGTACTTC; CDR3: CATSDFIGGSLETQYF; V: TRBV24-1; size: few; J: TRBJ2-5; D: TRBD1; length: 16
DNA: TGTGCCAGCAGCACCCCGGACTCTTCCTACGAGCAGTACTTC; CDR3: CASSTPDSSYEQYF; V: TRBV5-4; size: once; J: TRBJ2-7; D: .; length: 14
DNA: TGTGCCAGTACTAAGCCTTTCTCTGGAAACACCATATATTTT; CDR3: CASTKPFSGNTIYF; V: TRBV19; size: .; J: TRBJ1-3; D: .; length: 14
DNA: TGTGCCAGCAGATTTGGTGCGGACACTTACGAGCAGTACTTC; CDR3: CASRFGADTYEQYF; V: TRBV6-5; size: .; J: TRBJ2-7; D: .; length: 14
DNA: TGTGCCAGCAGCTTGGAACTGTTGAAAGAGACCCAGTACTTC; CDR3: CASSLELLKETQYF; V: TRBV5-4; size: .; J: TRBJ2-5; D: .; length: 14
DNA: TGTGCCAGCAGCCCACTTGGGGGGTCCTACAATGAGCAGTTCTTC; CDR3: CASSPLGGSYNEQFF; V: TRBV7-9; size: .; J: TRBJ2-1; D: .; length: 15
DNA: TGTGCCAGCAGCTTAGAAGGGAGCCTAAATGAAAAACTGTTTTTT; CDR3: CASSLEGSLNEKLFF; V: TRBV7-9; size: .; J: TRBJ1-4; D: .; length: 15
DNA: TGTGCCAGCACCCTCCCAGGGACAGATACGCAGTATTTT; CDR3: CASTLPGTDTQYF; V: TRBV6-5; size: once; J: TRBJ2-3; D: .; length: 13
DNA: TGTGCCAGCACTGGAAGGGGGCGTCAGCCCCAGCATTTT; CDR3: CASTGRGRQPQHF; V: TRBV2; size: .; J: TRBJ1-5; D: TRBD1; length: 13
DNA: TGTGCCATCAGACACGACAGGGGGCCGTACTATGGCTACACCTTC; CDR3: CAIRHDRGPYYGYTF; V: TRBV10-3; size: .; J: TRBJ1-2; D: TRBD1; length: 15
DNA: TGTGCCAGCAGCCAATCCGGGACAGAGAATCAGCCCCAGCATTTT; CDR3: CASSQSGTENQPQHF; V: TRBV3-1/TRBV3-2; size: .; J: TRBJ1-5; D: TRBD1; length: 15
DNA: TGTGCCAGCAGTTTTGGAGGAGGAAACACCATATATTTT; CDR3: CASSFGGGNTIYF; V: TRBV27; size: .; J: TRBJ1-3; D: .; length: 13
DNA: TGTGCCAGCAGTGATAATGACAGGGGGATCGATGAGCAGTTCTTC; CDR3: CASSDNDRGIDEQFF; V: TRBV2; size: .; J: TRBJ2-1; D: TRBD1; length: 15
DNA: TGTGCCAGCAGCACTCCGACTAGCGGTTATAACACCGGGGAGCTGTTTTTT; CDR3: CASSTPTSGYNTGELFF; V: TRBV6-2/TRBV6-3; size: .; J: TRBJ2-2; D: TRBD2; length: 17
DNA: TGCGCCAGCAGCTGGGGTGGGGCTAGCAATCAGCCCCAGCATTTT; CDR3: CASSWGGASNQPQHF; V: TRBV5-1; size: .; J: TRBJ1-5; D: .; length: 15
DNA: TGTGCCAGCAGTGAAAGGGGGACAGGGACTGGCTACACCTTC; CDR3: CASSERGTGTGYTF; V: TRBV2; size: few; J: TRBJ1-2; D: TRBD1; length: 14
DNA: TGTGCCAGCAGCCACCCCCCAGGGGGCAGGAACACTGAAGCTTTCTTT; CDR3: CASSHPPGGRNTEAFF; V: TRBV7-2; size: .; J: TRBJ1-1; D: TRBD1; length: 16
DNA: TGTGCCAGCAGCTTAGCCGGACAGGGAGGGACCTCCTATAATTCACCCCTCCACTTT; CDR3: CASSLAGQGGTSYNSPLHF; V: TRBV13; size: .; J: TRBJ1-6; D: TRBD1; length: 19
DNA: TGTGCCAGCAGACCAGGGACAGGGATTAATTCACCCCTCCACTTT; CDR3: CASRPGTGINSPLHF; V: TRBV6-5; size: few; J: TRBJ1-6; D: TRBD1; length: 15
DNA: TGTGCCAGCAGCGTCGACAGGGGCCGGAACACTGAAGCTTTCTTT; CDR3: CASSVDRGRNTEAFF; V: TRBV7-2; size: .; J: TRBJ1-1; D: TRBD1; length: 15
DNA: TGTGCCAGCAGTCCTGGGGGGAACAATCAGCCCCAGCATTTT; CDR3: CASSPGGNNQPQHF; V: TRBV28; size: .; J: TRBJ1-5; D: .; length: 14
DNA: TGTGCCAGCAGTTGGGACAGGGGGCATGGTGAAAAACTGTTTTTT; CDR3: CASSWDRGHGEKLFF; V: TRBV28; size: .; J: TRBJ1-4; D: TRBD1; length: 15
DNA: TGTGCCAGCAGCGCTCATCGACAGGCCGGGGGGGAAGAAGCTTTCTTT; CDR3: CASSAHRQAGGEEAFF; V: TRBV9; size: .; J: TRBJ1-1; D: .; length: 16
DNA: TGTGCCAGCAGCCAAGGTTCACAGGGGGGGTACACTGAAGCTTTCTTT; CDR3: CASSQGSQGGYTEAFF; V: TRBV3-1/TRBV3-2; size: few; J: TRBJ1-1; D: TRBD1; length: 16
DNA: TGTGCCAGCAGCCAAGCCCGGAGAGGAGGAAACACCATATATTTT; CDR3: CASSQARRGGNTIYF; V: TRBV3-1/TRBV3-2; size: few; J: TRBJ1-3; D: .; length: 15
DNA: TGCGCCAGCAGCTTGGCTAGCGGGACGGATACGCAGTATTTT; CDR3: CASSLASGTDTQYF; V: TRBV5-1; size: .; J: TRBJ2-3; D: TRBD2; length: 14
DNA: TGTGCCAGCAGCGTAGCACCCAGTACGAACACTGAAGCTTTCTTT; CDR3: CASSVAPSTNTEAFF; V: TRBV9; size: .; J: TRBJ1-1; D: .; length: 15
DNA: TGTGCCAGCAGCTTAGGGCTAGCGGGAGGATCGAACACCGGGGAGCTGTTTTTT; CDR3: CASSLGLAGGSNTGELFF; V: TRBV5-5; size: few; J: TRBJ2-2; D: TRBD2; length: 18
DNA: TGTGCCAGCAGTTACCGGTCGGGGACCCTCCACTTT; CDR3: CASSYRSGTLHF; V: TRBV6-5; size: .; J: TRBJ1-6; D: .; length: 12
DNA: TGTGCCAGCCAGGGCTCTGGAAACACCATATATTTT; CDR3: CASQGSGNTIYF; V: TRBV10-3; size: .; J: TRBJ1-3; D: .; length: 12
DNA: TGTGCCAGTAGTTTAAACAGGGGGCGCATTATTACCGGGGAGCTGTTTTTT; CDR3: CASSLNRGRIITGELFF; V: TRBV19; size: .; J: TRBJ2-2; D: TRBD1; length: 17
DNA: TGTGCCAGCAGTCCTGCTCGGGGAATCCGGATCGAGCAGTACTTC; CDR3: CASSPARGIRIEQYF; V: TRBV27; size: .; J: TRBJ2-7; D: .; length: 15
DNA: TGCGCCAGCAGCCTCGGACAGGGCTACGAGCAGTACTTC; CDR3: CASSLGQGYEQYF; V: TRBV4-1; size: .; J: TRBJ2-7; D: TRBD1; length: 13
DNA: TGTGCCAGCAGCTTTCGGAACAGGGGCAATTCACCCCTCCACTTT; CDR3: CASSFRNRGNSPLHF; V: TRBV5-6; size: once; J: TRBJ1-6; D: TRBD1; length: 15
DNA: TGTGCCAGCAGTTACCCCGAGGGGACACTCAATCAGCCCCAGCATTTT; CDR3: CASSYPEGTLNQPQHF; V: TRBV6-6; size: .; J: TRBJ1-5; D: .; length: 16
DNA: TGTGCCAGTAGTATCCTGCTACCGGGACTAGTATTCTACAATGAGCAGTTCTTC; CDR3: CASSILLPGLVFYNEQFF; V: TRBV19; size: .; J: TRBJ2-1; D: TRBD2; length: 18
DNA: TGTGCCAGCAGCTTGGCAGGGAATCATATCTCTGAAGCTTTCTTT; CDR3: CASSLAGNHISEAFF; V: TRBV7-3; size: few; J: TRBJ1-1; D: .; length: 15
DNA: TGTGCCAGCAGTCATCGGAGGGTAGCCTATAATTCACCCCTCCACTTT; CDR3: CASSHRRVAYNSPLHF; V: TRBV27; size: .; J: TRBJ1-6; D: .; length: 16
DNA: TGTGCCAGTAGTGTAGACGGACAGTCTCCCAACTATGGCTACACCTTC; CDR3: CASSVDGQSPNYGYTF; V: TRBV19; size: .; J: TRBJ1-2; D: .; length: 16
DNA: TGTGCCAGCAGCTTAGAATCTCGATCGCTCCGGGGGACCCACGAGCAGTACTTC; CDR3: CASSLESRSLRGTHEQYF; V: TRBV7-3; size: .; J: TRBJ2-7; D: .; length: 18
DNA: TGTGCCAGCAGACTACAGGGCTCTGGAAACACCATATATTTT; CDR3: CASRLQGSGNTIYF; V: TRBV6-5; size: .; J: TRBJ1-3; D: .; length: 14
DNA: TGTGCCAGCACCGGGGAAGCAGGCACTGAAGCTTTCTTT; CDR3: CASTGEAGTEAFF; V: TRBV2; size: .; J: TRBJ1-1; D: .; length: 13
DNA: TGTGCCAGCAGGTTAGGGACTCGCGGCAATTCACCCCTCCACTTT; CDR3: CASRLGTRGNSPLHF; V: TRBV27; size: .; J: TRBJ1-6; D: .; length: 15
DNA: TGTGCCACCACCCGGGGGGGCTTCGGGGAGCTGTTTTTT; CDR3: CATTRGGFGELFF; V: TRBV24-1; size: .; J: TRBJ2-2; D: TRBD2; length: 13
DNA: TGTGCCAGCAGTTCCTGGACTAGCGGGAGGGACCAGTACTTC; CDR3: CASSSWTSGRDQYF; V: TRBV28; size: .; J: TRBJ2-7; D: TRBD2; length: 14
DNA: TGCAGCGTTGCAAAGGGGGTGGGAAACATTCAGTACTTC; CDR3: CSVAKGVGNIQYF; V: TRBV29-1; size: few; J: TRBJ2-4; D: .; length: 13
DNA: TGTGCCAGCAGCCAAGGGACACCTAATCAGCCCCAGCATTTT; CDR3: CASSQGTPNQPQHF; V: TRBV3-1/TRBV3-2; size: few; J: TRBJ1-5; D: .; length: 14
DNA: TGTGCCAGCAGCGTATGGATAGCGGGAAGTAAGAATGAGCAGTTCTTC; CDR3: CASSVWIAGSKNEQFF; V: TRBV9; size: few; J: TRBJ2-1; D: TRBD2; length: 16
DNA: TGTGCCATTCACGGACAGGGGAAAACTGAAGCTTTCTTT; CDR3: CAIHGQGKTEAFF; V: TRBV10-3; size: once; J: TRBJ1-1; D: TRBD1; length: 13
DNA: TGTGCCAGTAGTCAACGCGGAGGGGCTGAAGCTTTCTTT; CDR3: CASSQRGGAEAFF; V: TRBV19; size: .; J: TRBJ1-1; D: .; length: 13
DNA: TGTGCCAGCAGCGGGCTAGCGGGGGGAGAGACCCAGTACTTC; CDR3: CASSGLAGGETQYF; V: TRBV11-3; size: once; J: TRBJ2-5; D: TRBD2; length: 14
DNA: TGTGCCAGCAGTCACTTAACAGATACGCAGTATTTT; CDR3: CASSHLTDTQYF; V: TRBV27; size: .; J: TRBJ2-3; D: .; length: 12
DNA: TGTGCCTGGAGGGGGGGGGATGGTTCACCCCTCCACTTT; CDR3: CAWRGGDGSPLHF; V: TRBV28; size: .; J: TRBJ1-6; D: .; length: 13